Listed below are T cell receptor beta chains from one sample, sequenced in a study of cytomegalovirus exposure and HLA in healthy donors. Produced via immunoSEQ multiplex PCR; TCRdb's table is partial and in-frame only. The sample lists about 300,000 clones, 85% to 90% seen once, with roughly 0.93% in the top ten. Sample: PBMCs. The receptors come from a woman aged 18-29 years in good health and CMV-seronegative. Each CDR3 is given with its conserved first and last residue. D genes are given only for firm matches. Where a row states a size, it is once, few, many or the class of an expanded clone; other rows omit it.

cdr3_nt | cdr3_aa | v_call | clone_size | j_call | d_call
TGTGCCAGCATAGGCAGGGACTACGAGCAGTACTTC | CASIGRDYEQYF | TRBV2 | . | TRBJ2-7 | .
TGCGCCAGCAGCTTGGCGGAGGGTGGCTACGAGCAGTACTTC | CASSLAEGGYEQYF | TRBV5-1 | . | TRBJ2-7 | .
TGTGCCAGCAACAGATGGACCGTGGGAGGGGAAAACACCGGGGAGCTGTTTTTT | CASNRWTVGGENTGELFF | TRBV11-2 | . | TRBJ2-2 | TRBD2
TGTGCCAGCTGGTCAGGATCGAACACTGAAGCTTTCTTT | CASWSGSNTEAFF | TRBV6-6 | . | TRBJ1-1 | .
TGTGCCAGCAGCTCATTAGCGGGACGGTCGTTGAAGAACACCGGGGAGCTGTTTTTT | CASSSLAGRSLKNTGELFF | TRBV7-9 | . | TRBJ2-2 | TRBD2
TGTGCCAGCAGCTTAAGGGAGGGCAGGGGTGGAAATCAGCCCCAGCATTTT | CASSLREGRGGNQPQHF | TRBV7-2 | once | TRBJ1-5 | .
TGTGCCAGCTCACCCGGACAGGGAGTGAATCAGCCCCAGCATTTT | CASSPGQGVNQPQHF | TRBV18 | . | TRBJ1-5 | TRBD1
TGTGCCAGCAGTCTGCTAGGGACTACCACAGATACGCAGTATTTT | CASSLLGTTTDTQYF | TRBV6-5 | . | TRBJ2-3 | TRBD2
TGTGCCAGCAGGCCTGGCGGGAGGACGGTTGAGCAGTTCTTC | CASRPGGRTVEQFF | TRBV6-5 | . | TRBJ2-1 | TRBD2
TGCGCCAGCAGCCGTGGACTAGTATATTCGTACCAAGAGACCCAGTACTTC | CASSRGLVYSYQETQYF | TRBV4-1 | . | TRBJ2-5 | TRBD2
TGTGCCAGCAGCTCGGGGTCCGGACAGGGGGCAACCTACGAGCAGTACTTC | CASSSGSGQGATYEQYF | TRBV5-8 | . | TRBJ2-7 | TRBD1
TGTGCCAGCTCCTCTAGCGGGCCCTCCTACGAGCAGTACTTC | CASSSSGPSYEQYF | TRBV11-2 | . | TRBJ2-7 | TRBD2
TGTGCCAGCAGCAACGCCGGGACAGACGAGCAGTACTTC | CASSNAGTDEQYF | TRBV9 | . | TRBJ2-7 | TRBD1
TGTGCCAGCAGCTTAACAGGGGGCGCCAGCTACGAGCAGTACTTC | CASSLTGGASYEQYF | TRBV7-3 | once | TRBJ2-7 | TRBD1
TGTGCCAGCAGCTCTGGGCAGACCTATGGCTACACCTTC | CASSSGQTYGYTF | TRBV7-2 | few | TRBJ1-2 | .
TGTGCCAGCATTAGGGGATTTGCTGGGGCCAACGTCCTGACTTTC | CASIRGFAGANVLTF | TRBV6-1 | . | TRBJ2-6 | .
TGTGCCAGCAGTTACTCTGGAAACACCATATATTTT | CASSYSGNTIYF | TRBV2 | few | TRBJ1-3 | .
TGTGCCAGCAGCGTAGCCTGGGTAGGGGGAGACATTCAGTACTTC | CASSVAWVGGDIQYF | TRBV9 | . | TRBJ2-4 | .
TGTGCCAGCAGTGCACTAGGGACTAGCCGTTTCAATGAGCAGTTCTTC | CASSALGTSRFNEQFF | TRBV28 | . | TRBJ2-1 | TRBD2
TGTGCCAGCAGCTTGACCCTAAGGAGCGAGCAGTACTTC | CASSLTLRSEQYF | TRBV7-7 | . | TRBJ2-7 | .